The T cell receptor beta chain described here comes from a study of blood T cell repertoires in COVID-19. In the source study's methods: Nucleated cell counts were estimated from reference gene primer amplification. The method was immunoSEQ multiplex PCR; TCRdb's version includes in-frame clones alone and lacks a portion of them. V, J and clone size derive from that table, while D and trimming were established from the DNA sequence. The table records 150,000 to 200,000 clones, about nine tenths of them present only once. Patients at the Seattle site were enrolled during active infection and followed longitudinally. Sequencing was performed on peripheral blood. The clonotype originates from a woman aged 55-69 years with COVID-19, enrolled during active disease.

The CDR3 bases are TGTGCCAGCAGTGAACGATGGCAGGCCACAGATACGCAGTATTTT. Translating it yields CASSERWQATDTQYF. The gene calls are TRBV6-1 and TRBJ2-3; no clear D. This CDR3 is 15 amino acids long. Trimming cost V 2 bases and J 2 bases, with 11 bases left between them. From germline, CDR1 is MNHNS and CDR2 SASEGT.